A selection of T cell receptor beta chains follows, all from one sample in a study of shared clonotypes between healthy human individuals. Data came from immunoSEQ multiplex PCR; TCRdb stores just in-frame clones and leaves some out. The sample records some 490,000 clones, more than 75% being singletons. Sequencing was done on a sample of PBMCs. Receptors were obtained from a woman aged 40-49 years in good health. Some clones in this sample may be carry-over from other donors' samples. CDR3s include the opening cysteine and the closing phenylalanine or tryptophan. Fields, in order: clone size, V gene, J gene, D gene, CDR3 protein, CDR3 DNA. A D gene is named only where the DNA matches it firmly. A row's size may be missing; if present it is once, few, many or a size class.

once	TRBV28	TRBJ1-3	.	CASSPLGSAGNTIYF	TGTGCCAGCAGTCCACTGGGGAGCGCTGGAAACACCATATATTTT
.	TRBV9	TRBJ2-3	.	CASSVGSTGLRLTQYF	TGTGCCAGCAGCGTAGGCTCCACGGGCCTACGATTGACGCAGTATTTT
once	TRBV7-3	TRBJ2-3	TRBD2	CASSLDGTGTTAITDTQCF	TGTGCCAGCAGCTTAGATGGGACCGGGACTACGGCGATCACAGATACGCAGTGTTTT
once	TRBV11-2	TRBJ1-2	.	CASSVLGFDNYGYTF	TGTGCCAGCAGCGTCCTCGGCTTCGATAACTATGGCTACACCTTC
.	TRBV7-2	TRBJ2-7	.	CASSLGRTYEQYF	TGTGCCAGCAGCTTAGGCCGAACCTACGAGCAGTACTTC
.	TRBV9	TRBJ2-2	.	CASSRQGGSGELFF	TGTGCCAGCAGCCGCCAGGGTGGGTCCGGGGAGCTGTTTTTT
.	TRBV29-1	TRBJ2-2	TRBD1	CSVGLGTGGAVTTGELFF	TGCAGCGTTGGTTTGGGGACAGGGGGCGCGGTTACCACCGGGGAGCTGTTTTTT
.	TRBV28	TRBJ2-6	TRBD1	CASTRDRGAGANVLTF	TGTGCCAGCACCCGGGACAGGGGAGCTGGGGCCAACGTCCTGACTTTC
few	TRBV11-3	TRBJ2-1	TRBD2	CASSEEASGYNEQFF	TGTGCCAGCAGCGAAGAGGCTAGCGGCTACAATGAGCAGTTCTTC
.	TRBV27	TRBJ1-4	.	CASSLNRNEKLFF	TGTGCCAGCAGTTTAAACCGGAATGAAAAACTGTTTTTT
.	TRBV28	TRBJ2-3	.	CASKEGTGVGDTQYF	TGTGCCAGCAAAGAAGGGACGGGAGTAGGAGATACGCAGTATTTT
.	TRBV7-6	TRBJ1-4	.	CASSRTPTNEKLFF	TGTGCCAGCAGCCGCACCCCCACTAATGAAAAACTGTTTTTT
.	TRBV12-5	TRBJ2-1	.	CASGPGTSYNEQFF	TGTGCTAGTGGTCCCGGGACTTCCTACAATGAGCAGTTCTTC
.	TRBV5-1	TRBJ1-1	TRBD1	CASSLAGQTTEAFF	TGCGCCAGCAGCCTGGCGGGACAGACGACTGAAGCTTTCTTT
once	TRBV7-3	TRBJ1-2	.	CASSTNQGYGYTF	TGTGCCAGCAGCACTAATCAGGGGTATGGCTACACCTTC
.	TRBV19	TRBJ1-5	TRBD1	CASSPDRGNQPQHF	TGTGCCAGTAGTCCGGACAGGGGTAATCAGCCCCAGCATTTT
.	TRBV6-1	TRBJ2-3	.	CASSEVGDGPSTDTQYF	TGTGCCAGCAGTGAAGTGGGAGACGGCCCTAGCACAGATACGCAGTATTTT
.	TRBV5-1	TRBJ2-5	.	CASSFGQQETQYF	TGCGCCAGCAGCTTTGGACAGCAAGAGACCCAGTACTTC
.	TRBV19	TRBJ2-7	.	CASSGASVSYEQYF	TGTGCCAGTTCAGGGGCTAGCGTCTCCTACGAGCAGTACTTC
.	TRBV7-3	TRBJ2-7	TRBD1	CASSSGDSGYEQYF	TGTGCCAGCAGCTCCGGGGACAGTGGGTACGAGCAGTACTTC
.	TRBV5-1	TRBJ1-1	.	CASSFGLKNTEAFF	TGCGCCAGCAGCTTCGGACTGAAGAACACTGAAGCTTTCTTT
.	TRBV11-2	TRBJ2-7	TRBD2	CASSLNPSGSEQYF	TGTGCCAGCAGCCTAAACCCTAGCGGGAGCGAGCAGTACTTC
.	TRBV19	TRBJ2-7	.	CASSITGLGYEQYF	TGTGCCAGTAGTATCACAGGGCTTGGGTACGAGCAGTACTTC
few	TRBV30	TRBJ2-7	.	CAWSLGGAAGEQYF	TGTGCCTGGAGTTTAGGCGGGGCCGCCGGCGAGCAGTACTTC
.	TRBV27	TRBJ2-2	.	CASSLGSGHANTGELFF	TGTGCCAGCAGTTTAGGGTCAGGGCACGCGAACACCGGGGAGCTGTTTTTT
few	TRBV5-6	TRBJ1-2	.	CASSLVGSRASGYTF	TGTGCCAGCAGCTTGGTCGGTTCCCGGGCCTCTGGCTACACCTTC